Listed below are T cell receptor beta chains from one sample, sequenced in a study of shared clonotypes between healthy human individuals. Using immunoSEQ multiplex PCR, the repertoire was profiled, and TCRdb retains in-frame clones only, with some absent. The table lists around 1.1 million clones, 70% to 85% of them singletons. Sequenced sample: memory CD4+ T cells from PBMCs. Receptors were obtained from a young man in good health. Some clones in this sample may be carry-over from other donors' samples. The CDR3 runs from the conserved cysteine through the conserved F or W. D genes are given only for firm matches. For some rows the clone size is stated as once, few or many, or as a class when expanded; others skip it.

>TRBV25-1|NA|TRBJ1-2|NA|15
CASSASGLLTGGYTF
TGTGCCAGCAGTGCCTCGGGACTCCTCACGGGTGGCTACACCTTC
>TRBV4-1|TRBD1|TRBJ2-6|NA|17
CASSQERTGSGANVLTF
TGCGCCAGCAGCCAAGAACGGACAGGCTCTGGGGCCAACGTCCTGACTTTC
>TRBV6-5|NA|TRBJ2-7|NA|14
CASRRPGDSNEQYF
TGTGCCAGCAGACGACCTGGGGACTCAAACGAGCAGTACTTC
>TRBV5-1|TRBD2|TRBJ2-1|NA|17
CASGAAPSGRSYNEQFF
TGCGCCAGCGGAGCTGCGCCTAGCGGGCGCTCCTACAATGAGCAGTTCTTC
>TRBV6-1|NA|TRBJ1-2|NA|14
CASISGDGNYGYTF
TGTGCCAGCATCTCAGGGGATGGTAACTATGGCTACACCTTC
>TRBV7-2|TRBD2|TRBJ2-7|once|16
CASSLLGLAAAGEQYF
TGTGCCAGCAGCTTACTTGGGCTAGCGGCTGCGGGTGAGCAGTACTTC
>TRBV6-4|TRBD1|TRBJ2-3|many|14
CASRSQGAGDTQYF
TGTGCCAGCCGTTCACAGGGGGCCGGAGATACGCAGTATTTT
>TRBV9|NA|TRBJ2-5|few|13
CASSVSDGETQYF
TGTGCCAGCAGCGTAAGTGACGGTGAGACCCAGTACTTC
>TRBV6-5|TRBD2|TRBJ2-3|NA|14
CASRRRESTDTQYF
TGTGCCAGCAGACGGCGGGAGAGCACAGATACGCAGTATTTT
>TRBV4-3|NA|TRBJ2-3|NA|16
CASSQDRAAAFGTQYF
TGCGCCAGCAGCCAAGATAGGGCAGCAGCCTTTGGTACGCAGTATTTT
>TRBV28|TRBD1|TRBJ2-7|NA|14
CASTQGGTDYEQYF
TGTGCCAGCACCCAAGGTGGGACAGACTACGAGCAGTACTTC
>TRBV19|TRBD2|TRBJ2-1|NA|14
CASSRQREGREQFF
TGTGCCAGTAGTCGGCAGCGGGAGGGCCGGGAGCAGTTCTTC
>TRBV18|NA|TRBJ1-1|NA|16
CASSPPGGTTNTEAFF
TGTGCCAGCTCACCCCCGGGCGGAACCACGAACACTGAAGCTTTCTTT
>TRBV7-3|NA|TRBJ2-1|NA|13
CASSSSLDNEQFF
TGTGCCAGCAGCTCCTCCCTGGACAATGAGCAGTTCTTC
>TRBV2|NA|TRBJ2-7|few|14
CASIVGGFVNEQYF
TGTGCCAGCATAGTAGGGGGGTTCGTGAACGAGCAGTACTTC
>TRBV4-1|TRBD2|TRBJ2-7|NA|18
CASSQGASGTGTSYEQYF
TGCGCCAGCAGCCAAGGGGCTAGCGGGACCGGGACCTCCTACGAGCAGTACTTC
>TRBV7-3|NA|TRBJ2-2|once|12
CASSLGTGELFF
TGTGCCAGCAGCTTAGGGACCGGGGAGCTGTTTTTT
>TRBV6-6|NA|TRBJ2-7|NA|14
CASRETGIIDEQYF
TGTGCCAGCAGGGAGACCGGGATTATAGACGAGCAGTACTTC
>TRBV19|TRBD1|TRBJ2-7|NA|14
CASSSRQGSYEQYF
TGTGCCAGTAGTTCCAGACAGGGCTCCTACGAGCAGTACTTC
>TRBV10-3|NA|TRBJ1-3|few|14
CAINPGQFGNTIYF
TGTGCCATCAATCCCGGACAGTTTGGAAACACCATATATTTT
>TRBV4-3|NA|TRBJ1-2|NA|13
CASSLGGNYGYTF
TGCGCCAGCAGTCTAGGAGGGAACTATGGCTACACCTTC
>TRBV4-2|TRBD1|TRBJ2-4|NA|21
CASSQVGPGQSKEGAKNIQYF
TGTGCCAGCAGCCAAGTGGGGCCGGGACAGTCCAAAGAGGGAGCCAAAAACATTCAGTACTTC
>TRBV7-3|NA|TRBJ1-1|once|15
CASSPTQGYFTEAFF
TGTGCCAGCAGCCCAACCCAGGGCTATTTCACTGAAGCTTTCTTT
>TRBV9|TRBD2|TRBJ2-7|NA|16
CASVPDIAGGPHEQYF
TGTGCCAGCGTCCCGGATATAGCGGGAGGGCCACACGAGCAGTACTTC
>TRBV29-1|NA|TRBJ2-1|NA|11
CSVPRVHEQFF
TGCAGCGTCCCCAGGGTCCATGAGCAGTTCTTC
>TRBV2|NA|TRBJ2-1|NA|14
CASSDPTSYNEQFF
TGTGCCAGCAGTGACCCAACCTCCTACAATGAGCAGTTCTTC
>TRBV16|NA|TRBJ1-5|NA|14
CASSQSAGSQPQHF
TGTGCCAGCAGCCAATCAGCGGGGAGCCAGCCCCAGCATTTT
>TRBV5-1|TRBD1|TRBJ1-1|NA|13
CASSHPGTDEAFF
TGCGCCAGCAGCCATCCCGGGACAGACGAAGCTTTCTTT
>TRBV18|TRBD1|TRBJ2-1|NA|16
CASSRTPGQGGNEQFF
TGTGCCAGCTCACGAACTCCGGGACAGGGGGGCAATGAGCAGTTCTTC
>TRBV6-1|NA|TRBJ1-5|few|13
CASSEAWGQPQHF
TGTGCCAGCAGTGAAGCTTGGGGGCAGCCCCAGCATTTT
>TRBV7-2|NA|TRBJ2-1|NA|14
CASSLGFSYNEQFF
TGTGCCAGCAGCTTAGGGTTTTCCTACAATGAGCAGTTCTTC
>TRBV11-2|TRBD2|TRBJ2-1|NA|17
CASSLGRGAGDYNEQFF
TGTGCCAGCAGCTTAGGGCGGGGGGCCGGAGACTACAATGAGCAGTTCTTC
>TRBV15|NA|TRBJ2-1|NA|13
CATVGQPYNEQFF
TGTGCCACCGTAGGTCAACCCTACAATGAGCAGTTCTTC
>TRBV5-8|NA|TRBJ2-5|NA|15
CASSSRDPRQETQYF
TGTGCCAGCAGCTCCCGGGACCCGCGCCAGGAGACCCAGTACTTC
>TRBV15|TRBD1|TRBJ2-7|NA|14
CATSRGDRPYEQYF
TGTGCCACCAGCAGAGGGGACAGACCCTACGAGCAGTACTTC
>TRBV28|NA|TRBJ2-1|once|15
CASSFLGREGNEQFF
TGTGCCAGCAGTTTTCTCGGCAGAGAGGGGAATGAGCAGTTCTTC
>TRBV15|TRBD1|TRBJ1-1|NA|13
CATSLDRVPEAFF
TGTGCCACCAGCCTGGACAGGGTTCCTGAAGCTTTCTTT
>TRBV4-1|TRBD2|TRBJ2-1|NA|15
CASSFMTSGRAAQFF
TGCGCCAGCAGCTTTATGACTAGCGGGAGGGCGGCGCAGTTCTTC
>TRBV14|NA|TRBJ2-5|NA|20
CASSQGYRTVAGPGKETQYF
TGTGCCAGCAGCCAAGGATACCGAACCGTCGCCGGGCCCGGAAAAGAGACCCAGTACTTC